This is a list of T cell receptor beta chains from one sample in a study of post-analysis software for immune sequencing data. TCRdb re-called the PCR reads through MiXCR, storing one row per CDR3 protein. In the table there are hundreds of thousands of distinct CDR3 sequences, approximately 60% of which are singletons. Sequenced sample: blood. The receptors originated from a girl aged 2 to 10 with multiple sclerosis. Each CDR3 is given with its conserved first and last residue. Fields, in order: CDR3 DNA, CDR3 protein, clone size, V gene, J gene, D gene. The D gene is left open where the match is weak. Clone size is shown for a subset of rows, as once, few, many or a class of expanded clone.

CDR3nt: TGTGCCAGCAGCCAACACCAAGTGGGGGATGGCTACACCTTC; CDR3aa: CASSQHQVGDGYTF; abundance: NA; v_gene: TRBV3-1; j_gene: TRBJ1-2; d_gene: NA
CDR3nt: TGTGCCACCGGGACGGGGTATGAGCAGTTCTTC; CDR3aa: CATGTGYEQFF; abundance: few; v_gene: TRBV24-1; j_gene: TRBJ2-1; d_gene: NA
CDR3nt: TGCAGTTCCACCCTTAGGACTAGCGGGAGTAAATACCATCGGGAGCAGTACTTC; CDR3aa: CSSTLRTSGSKYHREQYF; abundance: NA; v_gene: TRBV20-1; j_gene: TRBJ2-4; d_gene: TRBD2
CDR3nt: TGTGCCAGCAGCCAAGATGGATTGTCCCCCCAGTTCTTC; CDR3aa: CASSQDGLSPQFF; abundance: NA; v_gene: TRBV3-1; j_gene: TRBJ2-1; d_gene: NA
CDR3nt: TGTGCCAGCAGTTGGCTGAGGGGCTACACCTTC; CDR3aa: CASSWLRGYTF; abundance: NA; v_gene: TRBV6-2/TRBV6-3; j_gene: TRBJ1-2; d_gene: NA
CDR3nt: TGCGCCAGCAGAAGAGGAGGGATCGAGGATACGCAGTATTTT; CDR3aa: CASRRGGIEDTQYF; abundance: few; v_gene: TRBV5-1; j_gene: TRBJ2-3; d_gene: NA
CDR3nt: TGCAGTGCTAGGGAATCCTATGGCTACACCTTC; CDR3aa: CSARESYGYTF; abundance: NA; v_gene: TRBV20-1; j_gene: TRBJ1-2; d_gene: NA
CDR3nt: TGTGCCAGCAGTCCCCCGGGGGACTCGTCCTACGAGCAGTACTTC; CDR3aa: CASSPPGDSSYEQYF; abundance: NA; v_gene: TRBV6-5; j_gene: TRBJ2-7; d_gene: NA
CDR3nt: TGTGCCAGCAGTTTAAGGAGCGGGGGGACCTACGAGCAGTACTTC; CDR3aa: CASSLRSGGTYEQYF; abundance: NA; v_gene: TRBV12-3/TRBV12-4; j_gene: TRBJ2-7; d_gene: TRBD2
CDR3nt: TGCAGCGTTGTAGGAGGGTCGGGACAGGGGGCATACGAGCAGTACTTC; CDR3aa: CSVVGGSGQGAYEQYF; abundance: NA; v_gene: TRBV29-1; j_gene: TRBJ2-7; d_gene: TRBD1
CDR3nt: TGTGCCAGCAGTGAAGGTTGGACAGGGAACTATGGCTACACCTTC; CDR3aa: CASSEGWTGNYGYTF; abundance: NA; v_gene: TRBV6-1; j_gene: TRBJ1-2; d_gene: TRBD1
CDR3nt: TGTGCCATCAGTGAGTCGACGGCGGGGGGGTCCCGTCCACATACGCAGTATTTT; CDR3aa: CAISESTAGGSRPHTQYF; abundance: NA; v_gene: TRBV10-3; j_gene: TRBJ2-3; d_gene: TRBD2
CDR3nt: TGTGCCAGCAGCAGTCGGAGCGGGAGGCAGTTCGCGAACACCGGGGAGCGGTTTTTT; CDR3aa: CASSSRSGRQFANTGERFF; abundance: NA; v_gene: TRBV7-2; j_gene: TRBJ2-2; d_gene: TRBD2
CDR3nt: TGCGCCAGCAGCTCCATAGGGGGCCTCGATGAGCAGTTCTTC; CDR3aa: CASSSIGGLDEQFF; abundance: NA; v_gene: TRBV5-1; j_gene: TRBJ2-1; d_gene: TRBD1